A single sample is the source of the 25 T cell receptor beta chains below, sequenced in a study of T cell repertoires in cytomegalovirus infection. TCRdb redid the calling of the reads with MiXCR, one entry per CDR3 protein. The sample includes around 570,000 distinct CDR3 sequences, over 35% of them seen just once. Antigens for these TCRs are unknown. The source was cultured PBMCs, collected from culture after CMV antigen stimulation. These receptors came from a human donor in good health (CMV status not recorded). Some clones in this sample may be carry-over from other donors' samples.

The CDR3 spells CASSEALFLADTQHF. In nucleotides, the CDR3 is TGTGCCAGCAGTGAAGCGCTCTTCTTAGCTGACACCCAGCATTTT. The rearrangement links TRBV6-1 to TRBJ1-5, with D unclear. There are 15 residues in the CDR3. Per the germline V gene, CDR1 is MNHNS and CDR2 is SASEGT. Trimming shortened V by 0 bases and J by 11 bases, and 17 bases separated the two germline ends.

This clonotype was recorded a few times. V usage is TRBV12-3 or TRBV12-4 and J usage is TRBJ1-5; possible D gene TRBD1, 5 bases. V gave up 3 bases and J gave up 5 bases, with 8 bases separating them. The CDR3 has 13 amino acids. The CDR3 spells CASSFPGDQPQHF. CDR3 in DNA: TGTGCCAGCAGTTTCCCGGGGGATCAGCCCCAGCATTTT.

In this sample, this clonotype turned up many times. The rearrangement uses TRBV7-2 and TRBJ2-7; D gene unclear. Germline V gene data show CDR1 as SGHTA and CDR2 as FQGNSA. The germline V and J ends were trimmed by 2 bases and 2 bases, with 13 bases remaining between them. The CDR3 covers 15 residues. CDR3 protein: CASSLKSVNAYEQYF. The CDR3 region has the DNA TGTGCCAGCAGCTTAAAGTCGGTCAACGCCTACGAGCAGTACTTC.

This chain joins TRBV4-3 and TRBJ1-1; weak D call: TRBD1 (6 bases). V dropped 1 base and J dropped 4 bases, with 16 bases sitting between them. Looked up from germline, CDR1 is LGHNA and CDR2 is YSLEER. The CDR3 has 16 residues. The CDR3 sequence is CASSQVGLGGRTEAFF. In DNA, the CDR3 is TGCGCCAGCAGCCAAGTGGGATTGGGGGGGCGCACTGAAGCTTTCTTT.

This chain links TRBV5-1 with TRBJ2-5; weak D call: TRBD2 (5 bases). CDR1 and CDR2 from the germline V gene are SGHRS and YFSETQ. Between the trimmed V and J ends, which lost 2 bases and 4 bases, there was a span of 15 bases. The CDR3 has 15 residues. In DNA, the CDR3 is TGCGCCAGCAGCTTTTCCGCTCGGGCGGGAGAGACCCAGTACTTC. It translates to CASSFSARAGETQYF.

The chain couples TRBV7-2 to TRBJ1-3; TRBD1 matches at 8 bases. CDR3 length: 14 residues. V was pared by 5 bases and J by 4 bases, with 4 bases of the junction left unmatched. CDR1 and CDR2 from the germline V gene are SGHTA and FQGNSA. The CDR3 DNA follows: TGTGCCAGCAGCCCCTGGACAGGGGGAAACACCATATATTTT. It translates to CASSPWTGGNTIYF. Full variable domain (rest looked up from reference TRBV7-2 and TRBJ1-3): GAGVSQSPSNKVTEKGKDVELRCDPISGHTALYWYRQSLGQGLEFLIYFQGNSAPDKSGLPSDRFSAERTGGSVSTLTIQRTQQEDSAVYLCASSPWTGGNTIYFGEGSWLTVV.

This clonotype was recorded a few times. This chain uses TRBV12-3 or TRBV12-4 with TRBJ2-5; D might be TRBD1 (5 bases). The CDR3 is 14 amino acids. V was cut by 2 bases and J by 3 bases, with 10 bases left in between. The CDR3 DNA is TGTGCCAGCAGTTTATCGGGCAGGGAAGAGACCCAGTACTTC. Protein sequence: CASSLSGREETQYF.

In this sample, this clonotype turned up once. This chain connects TRBV6-5 to TRBJ2-1; TRBD1 might be the D (5 bases). The V end lost 5 bases, the J end lost 0 bases, and 11 bases lay between the germline ends. Germline values: CDR1 MNHEY, CDR2 SVGAGI. The CDR3 sequence is 15 residues long. The CDR3 is CASSAGQSSYNEQFF. CDR3 DNA: TGTGCCAGCAGTGCAGGGCAAAGCTCCTACAATGAGCAGTTCTTC.

The chain couples TRBV7-8 to TRBJ2-7; 13 bases map to TRBD2. Losses at the gene ends were 3 bases for V and 4 bases for J; bases not matched to a gene: 9. Germline CDR1 is SGHVS and CDR2 is FQNEAQ. The CDR3 is made up of 17 amino acids. Here the CDR3 reads CASSLGTSGVFFYEQYF. The CDR3, as DNA: TGTGCCAGCAGCTTGGGGACTAGCGGGGTTTTTTTTTACGAGCAGTACTTC.

This clonotype turned up a few times. The J gene is TRBJ2-1, the V gene TRBV20-1; either TRBD1 or TRBD2 may supply D (6 bases each). Looked up from germline, CDR1 is DFQATT and CDR2 is SNEGSKA (reference sequence). V was trimmed by 4 bases and J by 9 bases, leaving 10 bases between them. CDR3 length: 11 amino acids. Here the CDR3 DNA reads TGCAGTGCTACCGGGGGCGTTGAGCAGTTCTTC. Translating it yields CSATGGVEQFF.

The chain is built from TRBV28 and TRBJ2-3, with TRBD2 matching over 7 bases. There are 15 residues in the CDR3. Trimming cost V 7 bases and J 4 bases; bases outside gene matches: 11. Germline loops: CDR1 MDHEN, CDR2 SYDVKM. This CDR3 is CASISPWGGSDTQYF. The CDR3 DNA follows: TGTGCCAGCATCTCACCCTGGGGGGGATCAGATACGCAGTATTTT.

This clonotype was observed a few times. The gene calls are TRBV4-1 and TRBJ1-1, with D possibly being TRBD1 (5 bases). This CDR3 is built from 18 residues. Trimming removed 1 base at V and 6 bases at J, with 24 bases between. Germline V gene data show CDR1 as MGHRA and CDR2 as YSYEKL. CDR3 residues: CASSQGAGMDRGSAEAFF. The DNA for the CDR3 is TGCGCCAGCAGCCAAGGAGCAGGGATGGATCGAGGGAGCGCTGAAGCTTTCTTT.

The J gene is TRBJ2-7, the V gene TRBV7-2; 9 bases map to TRBD1. The germline V gene encodes CDR1 SGHTA and CDR2 FQGNSA. With 3 bases clipped from V and 7 bases from J, the junction kept 7 bases outside the gene matches. CDR3 size: 14 residues. CDR3 protein: CASSFRDRVLEQYF. The CDR3 DNA reads as TGTGCCAGCAGCTTTAGGGACAGGGTATTGGAGCAGTACTTC.

This chain connects TRBV6-2 or TRBV6-3 to TRBJ2-7; the match to TRBD2 covers 12 bases. The CDR3 covers 15 residues. The germline V gene encodes CDR1 MNHEY and CDR2 SVGEGT. V lost 6 bases and J lost 2; bases outside the gene matches: 5. CDR3 DNA sequence: TGTGCCAGCAGACCCCTAGCGGGGGGGCCCTACGAGCAGTACTTC. Amino acid sequence: CASRPLAGGPYEQYF.

There are a few counts of this clonotype. The chain links TRBV7-9 to TRBJ2-3, with D maybe TRBD1 (5 bases). Germline assignment: CDR1 SEHNR and CDR2 FQNEAQ (reference sequence). The CDR3 is made up of 15 amino acids. Trimming stripped 4 bases from V and 7 bases from J, with 18 bases between. This CDR3 is CASSSTGAVRYTQYF. The CDR3 nucleotides are TGTGCCAGCAGCTCAACAGGCGCTGTTCGGTATACGCAGTATTTT.

This sequence joins TRBV5-4 and TRBJ1-4; the D is unclear. This CDR3 has 14 amino acids. The germline CDR1 and CDR2 sequences are SGHNT and YYREEE (reference sequence). Trimming shortened V by 0 bases and J by 8 bases, and 11 bases separated the two germline ends. The CDR3 here is CASSLGGKGEKLFF. CDR3 DNA sequence: TGTGCCAGCAGCTTGGGTGGCAAGGGCGAAAAACTGTTTTTT.

In its sample, this clonotype was seen many times. The chain joins TRBV6-1 to TRBJ2-5, with TRBD2 identical over 7 bases. The V gene end was trimmed by 5 bases and the J gene end by 3 bases; junction bases not matched to a gene: 3. Looked up from germline, CDR1 is MNHNS and CDR2 is SASEGT. CDR3 size: 13 residues. The CDR3 protein is CASSLAGKETQYF. The CDR3 DNA follows: TGTGCCAGCAGTTTAGCGGGTAAAGAGACCCAGTACTTC.

The chain links TRBV12-3 or TRBV12-4 to TRBJ1-4; D unclear. This CDR3 region has 12 residues. V was shortened by 3 bases and J by 9 bases, with 8 bases between the two germline ends. The CDR3, as DNA: TGTGCCAGCAGTTTCCGGGAGAAAAAACTGTTTTTT. This encodes CASSFREKKLFF.

The CDR3 nucleotides read TGTGCCAGCATGGACAAGGGCGAGCAGTACTTC. Its protein is CASMDKGEQYF. V is TRBV28 and J is TRBJ2-7, with a tentative D call TRBD1 (5 bases). V was trimmed by 7 bases and J by 6 bases, leaving 10 bases between them. Per germline, CDR1 MDHEN and CDR2 SYDVKM. The CDR3 is 11 residues long.

This clonotype occurred a few times. The chain links TRBV7-9 to TRBJ2-1; D is uncertain. The CDR3 sequence is 14 residues long. V was clipped by 5 bases and J by 4 bases, with 12 bases between them. Germline V gene lookup returns CDR1 SEHNR and CDR2 FQNEAQ (reference sequence). CDR3 DNA sequence: TGTGCCAGCAGCCAAGGAGCAACTTACAATGAGCAGTTCTTC. Protein product: CASSQGATYNEQFF.

The chain has TRBV5-1 and TRBJ1-1, with D uncertain. The germline CDR1 and CDR2 sequences are SGHRS and YFSETQ. V gave up 4 bases and J gave up 3 bases, with 16 bases separating them. The CDR3 has 15 residues. This chain's CDR3 is CASSPRGLGDTEAFF. The CDR3 nucleotides are TGCGCCAGCAGCCCACGAGGGCTCGGTGACACTGAAGCTTTCTTT.

The chain joins TRBV7-6 to TRBJ2-3; 12 bases agree with TRBD2. Germline lookup yields CDR1 SGHVS and CDR2 FNYEAQ. The CDR3 extends over 15 amino acids. The J segment lost 6 bases and the V segment lost 3 bases, leaving 4 bases of the junction unmatched. The CDR3 DNA reads TGTGCCAGCAGCTTCCGGACTAGCGGGGACGATACGCAGTATTTT. Translation gives CASSFRTSGDDTQYF. Full variable domain (outside the CDR3, taken from reference TRBV7-6 and TRBJ2-3): GAGVSQSPRYKVTKRGQDVALRCDPISGHVSLYWYRQALGQGPEFLTYFNYEAQQDKSGLPNDRFSAERPEGSISTLTIQRTEQRDSAMYRCASSFRTSGDDTQYFGPGTRLTVL.

There are a few counts of this clonotype. The chain links TRBV7-2 to TRBJ2-7, with D possibly matching TRBD1 (6 bases). Trimming stripped 7 bases from V and 1 base from J, with 14 bases between. Looked up from germline, CDR1 is SGHTA and CDR2 is FQGNSA. CDR3 length: 14 residues. The CDR3 loop is CASTLGHLSYEQYF. For the CDR3, the DNA is TGTGCCAGCACCCTGGGACACCTTTCCTACGAGCAGTACTTC.

This clonotype was detected only once. The rearrangement links TRBV4-1 to TRBJ1-6, with D possibly matching TRBD1 (6 bases). CDR1 is MGHRA, CDR2 YSYEKL, per germline. CDR3 size: 16 residues. V was pared by 2 bases and J by 8 bases, with 16 bases between. The DNA for the CDR3 is TGCGCCAGCAGCCAACCCGGCAGGGGAAGAGATTCACCCCTCCACTTT. Translated: CASSQPGRGRDSPLHF.

The chain has TRBV6-1 and TRBJ2-7; 8 bases line up with TRBD2. Germline lookup yields CDR1 MNHNS and CDR2 SASEGT. This CDR3 is 15 amino acids long. Germline trimming cut 7 bases from V and 4 bases from J; bases unmatched to any gene: 12. The CDR3 region is CASTSPGLVPYEQYF. The CDR3 DNA is TGTGCCAGCACCTCACCGGGACTAGTCCCTTACGAGCAGTACTTC.